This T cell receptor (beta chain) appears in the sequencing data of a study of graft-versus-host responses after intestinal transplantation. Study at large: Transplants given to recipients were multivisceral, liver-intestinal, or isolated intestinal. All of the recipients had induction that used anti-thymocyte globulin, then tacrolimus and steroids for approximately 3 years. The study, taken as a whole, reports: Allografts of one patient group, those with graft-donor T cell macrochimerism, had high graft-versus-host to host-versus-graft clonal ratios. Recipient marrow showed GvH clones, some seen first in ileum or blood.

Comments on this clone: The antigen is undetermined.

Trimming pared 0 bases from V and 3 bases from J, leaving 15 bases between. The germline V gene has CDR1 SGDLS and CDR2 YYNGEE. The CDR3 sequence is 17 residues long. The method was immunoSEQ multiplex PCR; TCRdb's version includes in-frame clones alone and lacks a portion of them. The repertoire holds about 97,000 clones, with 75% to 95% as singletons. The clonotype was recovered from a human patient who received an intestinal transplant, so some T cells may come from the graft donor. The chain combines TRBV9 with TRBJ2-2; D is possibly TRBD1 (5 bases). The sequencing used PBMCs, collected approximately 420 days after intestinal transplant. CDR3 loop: CASSVAGQGSYTGELFF. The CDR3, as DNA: TGTGCCAGCAGCGTAGCTGGGCAGGGTTCCTACACCGGGGAGCTGTTTTTT.